Presented here are 26 T cell receptor beta chains from one specimen sequenced in a study of blood T cell repertoires in COVID-19. TCRdb keeps only in-frame clones here, not all; method: immunoSEQ multiplex PCR. The table lists approximately 90,000 clones, about 87% of them singletons, with roughly 7.1% in the top ten. The specimen sequenced was peripheral blood. The receptors shown here come from a human donor with acute or convalescent COVID-19. The donor label of this sample is uncertain.

V usage is TRBV7-9 and J usage is TRBJ1-4; 7 bases match TRBD1. Per germline, CDR1 SEHNR and CDR2 FQNEAQ (reference sequence). The CDR3 sequence is 14 residues long. V was clipped by 5 bases and J by 3 bases; unmatched bases: 3. CDR3 DNA: TGTGCCAGCAGCCAAGGGGGCTCTAATGAAAAACTGTTTTTT. It encodes CASSQGGSNEKLFF.

The chain links TRBV21-1 to TRBJ2-2; the D call of TRBD2 is as the table states it, not checked on the DNA. TRBV21-1 is designated a pseudogene. CDR3 length: 12 amino acids. CDR3 loop: CASSPFFGELFF. CDR3 in DNA: TGTGCCAGCAGCCCCTTCTTCGGGGAGCTGTTTTTT.

The chain employs TRBV24-1 and TRBJ2-5; 9 nucleotides align to TRBD2. The J segment lost 5 bases and the V segment lost 4 bases, leaving 7 bases of the junction unmatched. CDR1 and CDR2 (germline): KGHDR, SFDVKD. The CDR3 spans 15 residues. This CDR3 reads CATSDRLAERETQYF. In DNA, the CDR3 is TGTGCCACCAGTGACCGACTAGCGGAGAGGGAGACCCAGTACTTC.

With regard to this clone: Other DNA sequences of this sample code for an identical CDR3. This chain joins TRBV11-2 and TRBJ2-1, with D possibly TRBD2 on 6 matching bases. V lost 0 bases and J lost 6, with 12 bases in between. The CDR3 totals 15 residues. Germline V gene lookup returns CDR1 SGHAT and CDR2 FQNNGV. This chain's CDR3 is CASSLESSVFNEQFF. CDR3 in DNA: TGTGCCAGCAGCTTAGAATCTAGCGTATTCAATGAGCAGTTCTTC.

This chain connects TRBV2 to TRBJ2-7, with 7 bases fitting TRBD2. V lost 6 bases and J lost 2; bases outside the gene matches: 10. CDR3 length: 15 residues. CDR1 is SNHLY and CDR2 is FYNNEI in the germline V gene. The CDR3 nucleotides are TGTGCCAGCAGCCTAAGGGAGGGGAGCCCCTACGAGCAGTACTTC. Translation gives CASSLREGSPYEQYF.

This chain joins TRBV19 and TRBJ2-2; 7 positions agree with TRBD1. Germline V CDR1 and CDR2: LNHDA, SQIVND (reference sequence). The CDR3 covers 13 residues. V dropped 5 bases and J dropped 7; count of bases not matched to a gene: 4. CDR3 in DNA: TGTGCCAGTAGTTCCACAGGGGTCGGGGAGCTGTTTTTT. As protein: CASSSTGVGELFF.

The J gene is TRBJ2-7, the V gene TRBV10-2, with 7 bases fitting TRBD1. V trimming: 2 bases; J trimming: 2 bases; junction bases outside the gene matches: 9. CDR3 length equals 16 residues. CDR1 is WSHSY, CDR2 SAAADI, per germline. CDR3 region: CASSEVLDRMTYEQYF. CDR3 DNA: TGCGCCAGCAGTGAGGTCCTGGACAGGATGACCTACGAGCAGTACTTC.

V gene TRBV7-9 combines with J gene TRBJ2-5; 11 bases agree with TRBD1. Per germline, CDR1 SEHNR and CDR2 FQNEAQ (reference sequence). V lost 0 bases, J lost 1 base, and 1 base stayed unmatched. There are 16 residues in the CDR3. This chain's CDR3 is CASSLAGTGGQETQYF. The CDR3 bases are TGTGCCAGCAGCTTAGCGGGGACAGGGGGCCAAGAGACCCAGTACTTC.

The chain links TRBV28 to TRBJ2-4; 12 bases line up with TRBD1. CDR1 MDHEN and CDR2 SYDVKM come from the germline V gene. CDR3 length: 15 residues. The V gene end was trimmed by 5 bases and the J gene end by 7 bases; junction bases not matched to a gene: 6. As DNA, the CDR3 is TGTGCCAGCAGTGCCCCGGGACAGGGGGCGAACATTCAGTACTTC. Translated: CASSAPGQGANIQYF.

The CDR3: CAISESGGSYEQYF. The CDR3 region has the DNA TGTGCCATCAGTGAGTCGGGAGGGTCCTACGAGCAGTACTTC. This chain connects TRBV10-3 to TRBJ2-7, with TRBD2 identical over 7 bases. CDR1 ENHRY and CDR2 SYGVKD come from the germline V gene. V lost 0 bases, J lost 1 base, and 0 bases stayed unmatched. The CDR3 totals 14 residues.

V is TRBV7-3 and J is TRBJ2-3; 8 nucleotides agree with TRBD2. Unmatched junction bases numbered 7, after V lost 5 bases and J lost 3 bases. The CDR3 has 15 residues. Germline CDR1 and CDR2: SGHTA and FQGTGA. The CDR3 bases are TGTGCCAGCAGCCTTGGGGGCGGGGGGACAGATACGCAGTATTTT. It yields the protein CASSLGGGGTDTQYF. Full variable domain (rest looked up from reference TRBV7-3 and TRBJ2-3): GAGVSQTPSNKVTEKGKYVELRCDPISGHTALYWYRQSLGQGPEFLIYFQGTGAADDSGLPNDRFFAVRPEGSVSTLKIQRTERGDSAVYLCASSLGGGGTDTQYFGPGTRLTVL.

This chain connects TRBV6-2 or TRBV6-3 to TRBJ2-5, with TRBD2 matching over 8 bases. The trim removed 7 bases at V and 1 base at J, leaving 8 bases unmatched. This CDR3 is built from 15 residues. Germline CDR1 MNHEY, CDR2 SVGEGT. The chain's CDR3 is CASNPPGGGQETQYF. The CDR3 DNA reads TGTGCCAGCAACCCGCCGGGGGGGGGCCAAGAGACCCAGTACTTC.

V usage is TRBV6-5 and J usage is TRBJ1-6, with 7 positions matching TRBD1. V shed 5 bases, J shed 8 bases, and the junction held 0 bases outside the gene matches. Germline-derived CDR1 and CDR2 are MNHEY and SVGAGI. This CDR3 region has 12 residues. CDR3 sequence (DNA): TGTGCCAGCAGTCAGGGGGATTCACCCCTCCACTTT. This gives the protein CASSQGDSPLHF.

This chain connects TRBV3-1 (or the pseudogene TRBV3-2) to TRBJ2-5; 11 bases are shared with TRBD2. The CDR3 runs to 14 residues. V lost 7 bases, J lost 5 bases, and 6 bases stayed unmatched. The germline V gene encodes CDR1 LGHDT and CDR2 YNNKEL (reference sequence). The DNA of the CDR3 is TGTGCCAGCACGGCTAGCGGGGGGCAGGAGACCCAGTACTTC. Protein: CASTASGGQETQYF.

The chain joins TRBV21-1 to TRBJ1-2; TRBD1 reflects the table's D call only, with no check against the DNA. TRBV21-1 is described as a pseudogene. CDR3 length: 14 amino acids. Here the CDR3 reads CASSAPGTQYGYTF. In nucleotides, the CDR3 is TGTGCCAGCAGCGCACCCGGGACACAATACGGCTACACCTTC.

V usage is TRBV2 and J usage is TRBJ2-1; TRBD1 aligns across 7 bases. Trimming cost V 9 bases and J 1 base; bases outside gene matches: 18. The CDR3 contains 18 residues. The V gene's germline CDR1 is SNHLY and CDR2 FYNNEI. The CDR3 nucleotides read TGTGCCAGGTACAGGGGAAGGGGGTATGGGAGTTCCTACAATGAGCAGTTCTTC. Translation: CARYRGRGYGSSYNEQFF.

The chain links TRBV6-5 to TRBJ2-7, with D tentatively TRBD1 (7 bases). Germline CDR1 MNHEY, CDR2 SVGAGI. The CDR3 extends over 15 amino acids. V lost 6 bases and J 3 bases, leaving 18 bases between the germline ends. The CDR3 sequence: CASRPPTGTYYEQYF. In DNA form, the CDR3 reads TGTGCCAGCAGACCACCGACAGGGACTTACTACGAGCAGTACTTC.

The chain couples TRBV7-6 to TRBJ2-7, with a weak D call TRBD2 (6 bases). CDR1 is SGHVS, CDR2 FNYEAQ, per germline. The CDR3 is made up of 14 amino acids. Trimming shortened V by 2 bases and J by 6 bases, and 14 bases separated the two germline ends. Written as DNA, the CDR3 is TGTGCCAGCAGCTTAAGGCAGGGAGGACTCGAGCAGTACTTC. It is translated as CASSLRQGGLEQYF.

This clone has just one count. The CDR3 here is CAISLRLAGLTDTQYF. Written as DNA, the CDR3 is TGTGCCATCAGTCTCCGTCTAGCGGGTTTAACAGATACGCAGTATTTT. The chain joins TRBV10-3 to TRBJ2-3, with 8 bases lining up with TRBD2. Per germline, CDR1 ENHRY and CDR2 SYGVKD. The length of the CDR3 is 16 residues. V shed 5 bases and J 3 bases; nucleotides not matched to a gene: 10.

The CDR3 DNA reads TGTGCCACCAGTGCCGCGGGGGGCACAGACTACACCTTC. This encodes CATSAAGGTDYTF. V gene TRBV24-1 combines with J gene TRBJ1-2, with D tentatively TRBD1 (6 bases). V was pared by 5 bases and J by 10 bases, with 16 bases between. Germline CDR1 is KGHDR and CDR2 is SFDVKD. The CDR3 runs to 13 residues.

This chain links TRBV5-8 with TRBJ1-1; D is possibly TRBD1 (6 bases). There are 16 residues in the CDR3. Trimming took 3 bases from V and 0 from J, leaving 15 bases between them. In germline, CDR1 is SGHTS, CDR2 YDEGEE. CDR3 in amino acids: CASSSGLGGLNTEAFF. DNA for the CDR3: TGTGCCAGCAGCTCTGGTCTGGGGGGGCTGAACACTGAAGCTTTCTTT.

This clone was counted a single time. This rearrangement joins TRBV18 to TRBJ2-7, with 9 bases that match TRBD1. The CDR3 runs to 15 residues. Germline CDR1 KGHSH, CDR2 LQKENI. With V trimmed by 4 bases and J by 6 bases, 10 bases remained unmatched. The CDR3 loop is CASSRPGQGFLEQYF. The CDR3 nucleotides read TGTGCCAGCTCACGTCCGGGACAGGGATTCCTCGAGCAGTACTTC.

The chain's CDR3 is CASSDAGAPNTGELFF. DNA for the CDR3: TGTGCCAGCAGTGACGCGGGGGCCCCTAACACCGGGGAGCTGTTTTTT. The genes are TRBV2 and TRBJ2-2; D is perhaps TRBD2 (7 bases). V was clipped by 3 bases and J by 2 bases, with 13 bases between them. The CDR3 is made up of 16 amino acids. Germline-derived CDR1 and CDR2 are SNHLY and FYNNEI.

The genes are TRBV7-2 and TRBJ2-7, with 8 bases fitting TRBD1. Per the germline V gene, CDR1 is SGHTA and CDR2 is FQGNSA. Losses at the gene ends were 7 bases for V and 2 bases for J; bases not matched to a gene: 4. This CDR3 has 13 residues. CDR3 amino acids: CASKGTGPYEQYF. The CDR3 coding sequence is TGTGCCAGCAAGGGGACAGGTCCCTACGAGCAGTACTTC.

The chain carries TRBV5-1 and TRBJ1-1; D is uncertain. Trimming cost V 4 bases and J 8 bases, with 15 bases left between them. The CDR3 has 13 amino acids. Per the germline V gene, CDR1 is SGHRS and CDR2 is YFSETQ. CDR3 sequence reads: CASSVDGLAEAFF. The CDR3 DNA reads TGCGCCAGCAGCGTGGACGGCCTAGCAGAAGCTTTCTTT.

The chain combines TRBV9 with TRBJ2-2; D unresolved. Trimming shortened V by 2 bases and J by 4 bases, and 6 bases separated the two germline ends. Germline V gives CDR1 SGDLS, CDR2 YYNGEE. This CDR3 has 13 amino acids. Here the CDR3 DNA reads TGTGCCAGCAGCGTTCTGTCCACCGGGGAGCTGTTTTTT. Translated, it gives CASSVLSTGELFF.